This section outlines one T cell receptor beta chain sequence together with its context. Its matching antigen is unknown. At testing, patients were 2 to 39 years old, with reduced naive and increased memory T-cell proportions. CD4+ cells were sorted into CD25-high CD127-low regulatory cells and CD25-low CD127-high conventional cells. Primers: 52 TRBV forward and 13 TRBJ reverse. Repertoires were generated with immunoSEQ multiplex PCR, while TCRdb's copy carries only in-frame clones and drops some. This repertoire shows approximately 37,000 clones, 75% to 90% found once; its top ten account for around 2.5%. Germline-derived CDR1 and CDR2 are MDHEN and SYDVKM. V lost 2 bases and J lost 3; bases outside the gene matches: 7. The CDR3 is made up of 15 amino acids. The data were obtained in a study of regulatory T cells. Study-wide findings and caveats: Patient repertoires had restricted TRB V-J pairs and skewed V and J usage, most in Tregs. Hydrophobic residues at CDR3 positions 6 and 7 were enriched in conventional CD4+ T cells of CD3G-deficient patients.

This sequence originates from a person between 18 and 30 years old with CD3G deficiency. The sample comprised conventional CD4+ T cells sorted from blood. V usage is TRBV28 and J usage is TRBJ2-7, with 7 bases aligning to TRBD1. The CDR3 DNA sequence: TGTGCCAGCAGTTTACGGGGCAGGGGGTACTACGAGCAGTACTTC. Amino acids: CASSLRGRGYYEQYF.